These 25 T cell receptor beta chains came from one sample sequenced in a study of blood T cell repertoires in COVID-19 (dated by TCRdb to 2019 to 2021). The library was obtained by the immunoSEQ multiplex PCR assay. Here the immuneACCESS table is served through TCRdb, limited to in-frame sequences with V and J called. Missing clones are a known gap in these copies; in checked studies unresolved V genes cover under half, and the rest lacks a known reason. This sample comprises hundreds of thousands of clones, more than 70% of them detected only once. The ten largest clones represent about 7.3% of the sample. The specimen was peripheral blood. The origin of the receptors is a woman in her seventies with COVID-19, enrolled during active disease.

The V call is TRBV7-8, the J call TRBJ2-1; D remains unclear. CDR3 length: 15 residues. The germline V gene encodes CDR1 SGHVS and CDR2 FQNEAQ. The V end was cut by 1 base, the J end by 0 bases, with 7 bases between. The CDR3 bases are TGTGCCAGCAGCTTAGGAGGCAACTCCTACAATGAGCAGTTCTTC. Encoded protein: CASSLGGNSYNEQFF.

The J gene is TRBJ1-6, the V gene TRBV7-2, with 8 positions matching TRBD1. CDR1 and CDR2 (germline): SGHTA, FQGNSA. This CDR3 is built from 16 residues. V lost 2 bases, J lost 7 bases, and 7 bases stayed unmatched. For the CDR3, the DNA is TGTGCCAGCAGCTTATGGACAGGGAGAGGAAATTCACCCCTCCACTTT. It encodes CASSLWTGRGNSPLHF.

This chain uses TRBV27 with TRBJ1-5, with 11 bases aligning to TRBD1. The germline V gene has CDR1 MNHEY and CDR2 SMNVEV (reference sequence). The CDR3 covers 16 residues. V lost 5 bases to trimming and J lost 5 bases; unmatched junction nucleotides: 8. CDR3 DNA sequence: TGTGCCAGCAGTCCTCCCTGGGACAGGGGGGATCAGCCCCAGCATTTT. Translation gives CASSPPWDRGDQPQHF.

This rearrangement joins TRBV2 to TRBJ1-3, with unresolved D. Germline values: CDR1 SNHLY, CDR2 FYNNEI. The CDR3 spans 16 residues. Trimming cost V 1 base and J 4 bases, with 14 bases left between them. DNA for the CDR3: TGTGCCAGCAGTGAAGGTCAGGCTTTCCCCGGAAACACCATATATTTT. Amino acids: CASSEGQAFPGNTIYF.

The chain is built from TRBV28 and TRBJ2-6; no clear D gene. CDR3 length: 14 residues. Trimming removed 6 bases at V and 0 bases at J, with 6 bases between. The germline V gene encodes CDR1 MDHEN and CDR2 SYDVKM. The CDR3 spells CASREISGANVLTF. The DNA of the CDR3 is TGTGCCAGCAGGGAGATCTCTGGGGCCAACGTCCTGACTTTC.

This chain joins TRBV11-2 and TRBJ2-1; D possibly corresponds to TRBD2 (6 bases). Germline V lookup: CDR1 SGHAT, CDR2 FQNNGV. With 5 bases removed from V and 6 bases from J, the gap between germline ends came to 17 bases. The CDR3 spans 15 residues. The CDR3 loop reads CASSTLGGRVNEQFF. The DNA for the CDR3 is TGTGCCAGCAGCACCCTGGGAGGTCGGGTCAATGAGCAGTTCTTC.

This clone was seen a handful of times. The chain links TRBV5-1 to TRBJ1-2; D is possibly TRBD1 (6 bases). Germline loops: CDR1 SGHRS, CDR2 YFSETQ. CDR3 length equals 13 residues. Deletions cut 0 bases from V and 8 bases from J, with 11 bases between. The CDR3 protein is CASSLVGTGGYTF. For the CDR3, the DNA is TGCGCCAGCAGCTTGGTGGGTACAGGGGGCTACACCTTC.

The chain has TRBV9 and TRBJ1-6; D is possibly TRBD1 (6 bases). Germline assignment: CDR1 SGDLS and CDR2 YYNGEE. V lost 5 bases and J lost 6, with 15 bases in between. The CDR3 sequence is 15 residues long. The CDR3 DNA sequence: TGTGCCAGCAGTACAGGGTTAATGGGTAATTCACCCCTCCACTTT. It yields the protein CASSTGLMGNSPLHF.

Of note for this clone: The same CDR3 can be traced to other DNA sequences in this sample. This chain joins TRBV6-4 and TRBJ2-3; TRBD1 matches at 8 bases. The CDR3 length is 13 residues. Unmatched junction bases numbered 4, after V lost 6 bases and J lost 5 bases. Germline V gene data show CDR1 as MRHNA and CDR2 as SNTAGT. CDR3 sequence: CASSGDRGDTQYF. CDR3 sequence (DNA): TGTGCCAGCAGCGGCGACAGGGGAGATACGCAGTATTTT.

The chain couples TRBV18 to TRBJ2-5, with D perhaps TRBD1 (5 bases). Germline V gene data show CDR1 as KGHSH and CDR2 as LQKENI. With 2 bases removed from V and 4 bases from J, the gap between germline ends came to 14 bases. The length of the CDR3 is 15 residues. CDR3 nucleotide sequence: TGTGCCAGCTCACCATGGGGCGCCCCAGTAGAGACCCAGTACTTC. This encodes CASSPWGAPVETQYF.

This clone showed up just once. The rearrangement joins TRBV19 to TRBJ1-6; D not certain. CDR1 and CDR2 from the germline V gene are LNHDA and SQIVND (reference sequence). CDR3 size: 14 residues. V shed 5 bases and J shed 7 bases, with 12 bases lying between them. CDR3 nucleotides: TGTGCCAGTAGTGTCACCCCGGGGAATTCACCCCTCCACTTT. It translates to CASSVTPGNSPLHF.

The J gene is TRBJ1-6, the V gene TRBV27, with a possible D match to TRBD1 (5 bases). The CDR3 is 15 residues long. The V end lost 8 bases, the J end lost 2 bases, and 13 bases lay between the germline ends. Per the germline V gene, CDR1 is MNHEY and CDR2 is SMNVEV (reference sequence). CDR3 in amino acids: CASAAGVTYNSPLHF. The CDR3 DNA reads TGTGCCAGCGCAGCGGGGGTCACCTATAATTCACCCCTCCACTTT.

This chain's CDR3 is CASSPSGTQASGETQYF. The CDR3 DNA reads as TGCGCCAGCAGCCCCTCCGGGACTCAAGCGTCAGGGGAGACCCAGTACTTC. This chain links TRBV5-1 with TRBJ2-5, with TRBD2 as a possible D gene (6 bases). With 4 bases removed from V and 5 bases from J, the gap between germline ends came to 24 bases. This CDR3 has 17 amino acids. Germline lookup yields CDR1 SGHRS and CDR2 YFSETQ. The full variable domain, rest sourced from reference TRBV5-1 and TRBJ2-5, is KAGVTQTPRYLIKTRGQQVTLSCSPISGHRSVSWYQQTPGQGLQFLFEYFSETQRNKGNFPGRFSGRQFSNSRSEMNVSTLELGDSALYLCASSPSGTQASGETQYFGPGTRLLVL.

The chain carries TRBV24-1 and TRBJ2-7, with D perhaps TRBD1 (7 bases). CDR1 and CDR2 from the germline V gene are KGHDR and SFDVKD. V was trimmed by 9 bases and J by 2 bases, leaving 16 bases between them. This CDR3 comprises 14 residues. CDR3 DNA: TGTGCCACCGCGGCGGGGACAGCTACCTACGAGCAGTACTTC. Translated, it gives CATAAGTATYEQYF.

This CDR3 reads CASSSQPGQGLPHTF. The CDR3 nucleotides read TGCGCCAGCAGCTCACAACCGGGACAGGGGCTGCCGCACACCTTC. The chain employs TRBV5-1 and TRBJ1-2; 10 positions match TRBD1. There are 15 residues in the CDR3. Germline assignment: CDR1 SGHRS and CDR2 YFSETQ. Trimming took 3 bases from V and 12 from J; bases not matched to a gene: 14.

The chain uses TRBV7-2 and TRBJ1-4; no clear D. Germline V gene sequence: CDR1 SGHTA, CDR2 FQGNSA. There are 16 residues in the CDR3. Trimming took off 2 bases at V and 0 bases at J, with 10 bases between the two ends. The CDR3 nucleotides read TGTGCCAGCAGCTTAAGGAGGAGTTCAACTAATGAAAAACTGTTTTTT. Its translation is CASSLRRSSTNEKLFF.

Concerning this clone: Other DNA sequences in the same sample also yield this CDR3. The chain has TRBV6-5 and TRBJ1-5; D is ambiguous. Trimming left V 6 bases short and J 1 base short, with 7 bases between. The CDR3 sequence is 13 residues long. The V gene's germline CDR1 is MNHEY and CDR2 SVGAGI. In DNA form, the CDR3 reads TGTGCCAGCAGCCCGGGGAGCAATCAGCCCCAGCATTTT. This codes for CASSPGSNQPQHF.

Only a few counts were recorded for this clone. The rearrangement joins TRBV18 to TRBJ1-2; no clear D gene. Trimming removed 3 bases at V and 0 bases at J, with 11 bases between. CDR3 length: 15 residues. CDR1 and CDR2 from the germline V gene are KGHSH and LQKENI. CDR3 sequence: CASSPAPGTNYGYTF. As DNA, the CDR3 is TGTGCCAGCTCACCGGCCCCCGGGACTAACTATGGCTACACCTTC.

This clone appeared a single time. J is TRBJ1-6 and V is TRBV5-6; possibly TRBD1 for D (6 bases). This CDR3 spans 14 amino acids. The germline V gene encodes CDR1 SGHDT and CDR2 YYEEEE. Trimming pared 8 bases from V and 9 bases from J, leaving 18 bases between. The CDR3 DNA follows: TGTGCCAGTCTGTTGAGGGGGACGTCTTCACCCCTCCACTTT. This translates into CASLLRGTSSPLHF. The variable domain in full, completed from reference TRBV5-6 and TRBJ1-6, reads DAGVTQSPTHLIKTRGQQVTLRCSPKSGHDTVSWYQQALGQGPQFIFQYYEEEERQRGNFPDRFSGHQFPNYSSELNVNALLLGDSALYLCASLLRGTSSPLHFGNGTRLTVT.

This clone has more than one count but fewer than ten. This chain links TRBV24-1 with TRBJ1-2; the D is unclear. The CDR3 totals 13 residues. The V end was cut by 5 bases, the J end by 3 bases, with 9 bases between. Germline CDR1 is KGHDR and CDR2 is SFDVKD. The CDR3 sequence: CATSAAVDYGYTF. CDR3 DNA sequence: TGTGCCACCAGTGCGGCGGTTGACTATGGCTACACCTTC.

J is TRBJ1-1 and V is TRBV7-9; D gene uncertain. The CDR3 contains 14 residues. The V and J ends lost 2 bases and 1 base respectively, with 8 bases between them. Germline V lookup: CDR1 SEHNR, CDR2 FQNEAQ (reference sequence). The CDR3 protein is CASSLKAGNTEAFF. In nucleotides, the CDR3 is TGTGCCAGCAGCTTAAAGGCAGGGAACACTGAAGCTTTCTTT.

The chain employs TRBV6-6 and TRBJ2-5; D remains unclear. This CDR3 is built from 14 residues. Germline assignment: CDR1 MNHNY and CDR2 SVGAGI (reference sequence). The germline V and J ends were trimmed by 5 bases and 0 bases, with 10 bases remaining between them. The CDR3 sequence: CASSPLGYQETQYF. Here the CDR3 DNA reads TGTGCCAGCAGTCCCCTTGGCTACCAAGAGACCCAGTACTTC.

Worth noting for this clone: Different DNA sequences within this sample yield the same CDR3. The CDR3 loop reads CASSPTGDQPQHF. CDR3 nucleotides: TGTGCCAGCTCACCGACAGGGGACCAGCCCCAGCATTTT. The V call is TRBV18, the J call TRBJ1-5; 8 nucleotides line up with TRBD1. V lost 3 bases and J lost 7; bases outside the gene matches: 2. CDR1 and CDR2 from the germline V gene are KGHSH and LQKENI. The CDR3 is 13 amino acids.

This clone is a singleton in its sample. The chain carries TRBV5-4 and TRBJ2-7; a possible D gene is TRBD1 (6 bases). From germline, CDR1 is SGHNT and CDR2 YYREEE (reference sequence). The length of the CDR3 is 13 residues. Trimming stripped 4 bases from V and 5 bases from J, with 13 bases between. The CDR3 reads CASSPDRSHEQYF. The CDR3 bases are TGTGCCAGCAGCCCCGACAGGTCCCACGAGCAGTACTTC.

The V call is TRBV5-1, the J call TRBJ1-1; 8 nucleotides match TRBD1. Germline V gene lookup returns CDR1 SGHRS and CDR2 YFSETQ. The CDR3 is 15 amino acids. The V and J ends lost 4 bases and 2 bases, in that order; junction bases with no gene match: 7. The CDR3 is CASSPPGQANTEAFF. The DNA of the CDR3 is TGCGCCAGCAGCCCCCCGGGACAGGCCAACACTGAAGCTTTCTTT.